This is a list of T cell receptor beta chains from one sample in a study of T-cell memory formation after mild COVID-19. TCRdb ran MiXCR on the 5' RACE reads and lists one entry per CDR3 protein. The repertoire holds 550,000 to 700,000 distinct CDR3 sequences, 17% seen once, with roughly 8.2% in the top ten. Input material: PBMCs or a T cell subset sorted from them (not recorded which). These TCRs come from an adult woman who had mild COVID-19 (a few samples of this study predate the infection). Cell type and time point are not known. The CDR3 runs from the conserved cysteine through the conserved F or W. Fields, in order: clone size, V gene, D gene, J gene, CDR3 DNA, CDR3 protein. D genes are given only for firm matches. A row's size may be missing; if present it is once, few, many or a size class.

abundance: once; v_gene: TRBV20-1; d_gene: .; j_gene: TRBJ1-1; CDR3nt: TGCAGTGCTAAGGACGGGAGTGGGGACACTGAAGCTTTCTTT; CDR3aa: CSAKDGSGDTEAFF
abundance: .; v_gene: TRBV2; d_gene: .; j_gene: TRBJ1-1; CDR3nt: TGTGCCAAATCCAGGGGCACTGAAGCTTTCTTT; CDR3aa: CAKSRGTEAFF
abundance: few; v_gene: TRBV7-6; d_gene: TRBD2; j_gene: TRBJ2-1; CDR3nt: TGTGCCAGCAGCGAGGAGCGGGGGCCCTACAATGAGCAGTTCTTC; CDR3aa: CASSEERGPYNEQFF
abundance: .; v_gene: TRBV7-9; d_gene: TRBD1; j_gene: TRBJ1-2; CDR3nt: TGTGCCAGCAGCCTATCACAGGGGCCGGGCTATGGCTACACCTTC; CDR3aa: CASSLSQGPGYGYTF
abundance: few; v_gene: TRBV21-1; d_gene: .; j_gene: TRBJ1-2; CDR3nt: TGTGCCAGCAGCAAAGTCGGGCCCTCCTATGGCTACACCTTC; CDR3aa: CASSKVGPSYGYTF
abundance: .; v_gene: TRBV5-1; d_gene: .; j_gene: TRBJ2-7; CDR3nt: TGCGCCAGCAGCTTTCAGGCCCCGAGGGGTTCCTACGAGCAGTACTTC; CDR3aa: CASSFQAPRGSYEQYF
abundance: .; v_gene: TRBV7-3; d_gene: .; j_gene: TRBJ2-2; CDR3nt: TGTGCCAGCAGCCCCTACTCGAGGGGATTGAGAACCGGGGAGCTGTTTTTT; CDR3aa: CASSPYSRGLRTGELFF
abundance: few; v_gene: TRBV4-1; d_gene: .; j_gene: TRBJ2-7; CDR3nt: TGCGCCAGCAGCCAAGTCAGTGCTGTCTCTGAGCAGTACTTC; CDR3aa: CASSQVSAVSEQYF
abundance: .; v_gene: TRBV29-1; d_gene: TRBD1; j_gene: TRBJ2-5; CDR3nt: TGCACGGGACAGGGCATGGAGACCCAGTACTTC; CDR3aa: CTGQGMETQYF
abundance: .; v_gene: TRBV7-6; d_gene: TRBD2; j_gene: TRBJ2-7; CDR3nt: TGTGCCAGCAGCTTAGGACTAGCGGAAGATTACGAGCAGTACTTC; CDR3aa: CASSLGLAEDYEQYF
abundance: .; v_gene: TRBV3-1; d_gene: TRBD1; j_gene: TRBJ2-7; CDR3nt: TGTGCCAGCAGCCAACTCGACAGGGGAAACGACGAGCAGTACTTC; CDR3aa: CASSQLDRGNDEQYF
abundance: .; v_gene: TRBV15; d_gene: .; j_gene: TRBJ2-4; CDR3nt: TGTGCCACCAGCAGAGTAGGGGCCGGGGGTGAGGTGATTCAGTACTTC; CDR3aa: CATSRVGAGGEVIQYF
abundance: few; v_gene: TRBV24-1; d_gene: .; j_gene: TRBJ2-2; CDR3nt: TGTGCCACCAGTGACCACTGGACGATTGGGCAGGGGATAACCGGGGAGCTGTTTTTT; CDR3aa: CATSDHWTIGQGITGELFF
abundance: many; v_gene: TRBV19; d_gene: TRBD1; j_gene: TRBJ2-6; CDR3nt: TGTGCCAGTAGTGACAGGGGACCCCTCTGGGCCAACGTCCTGACTTTC; CDR3aa: CASSDRGPLWANVLTF
abundance: few; v_gene: TRBV2; d_gene: .; j_gene: TRBJ1-5; CDR3nt: TGTGCCAGCAGTGACCCAGGGGCTAATCAGCCCCAGCATTTT; CDR3aa: CASSDPGANQPQHF
abundance: few; v_gene: TRBV20-1; d_gene: .; j_gene: TRBJ1-2; CDR3nt: TGCAGTGCTAGAGGGGGAGGACAGCAAACTAACTATGGCTACACCTTC; CDR3aa: CSARGGGQQTNYGYTF
abundance: few; v_gene: TRBV6-2/TRBV6-3; d_gene: TRBD1; j_gene: TRBJ2-1; CDR3nt: TGTGCCAGCAGTGCCACCGGGACAGGGGGCGGTGAGCAGTTCTTC; CDR3aa: CASSATGTGGGEQFF
abundance: few; v_gene: TRBV20-1; d_gene: .; j_gene: TRBJ2-7; CDR3nt: TGCAGTGCTAGGGAGGGTGGAGAGCAGTACTTC; CDR3aa: CSAREGGEQYF
abundance: many; v_gene: TRBV5-1; d_gene: .; j_gene: TRBJ2-1; CDR3nt: TGCGCCAGCAGCTTCATTACTTACAATGAGCAGTTCTTC; CDR3aa: CASSFITYNEQFF
abundance: .; v_gene: TRBV15; d_gene: .; j_gene: TRBJ2-7; CDR3nt: TGTGCCACCAGCAGAGATAAACAGGTCTACGAGCAGTACTTC; CDR3aa: CATSRDKQVYEQYF
abundance: .; v_gene: TRBV3-1; d_gene: TRBD1; j_gene: TRBJ1-1; CDR3nt: TGTGCCAGCAGCCCCCGGGACAGGGGACGTCATGAAGCTTTCTTT; CDR3aa: CASSPRDRGRHEAFF
abundance: few; v_gene: TRBV5-1; d_gene: .; j_gene: TRBJ2-3; CDR3nt: TGCGCCAGCAGTCAACAGCCCGCAGATACGCAGTATTTT; CDR3aa: CASSQQPADTQYF
abundance: .; v_gene: TRBV2; d_gene: TRBD1; j_gene: TRBJ1-2; CDR3nt: TGTGCCAGCAGTGAATGGTCAGGACAGGGGGGAGCTGGCTACACCTTC; CDR3aa: CASSEWSGQGGAGYTF
abundance: few; v_gene: TRBV15; d_gene: .; j_gene: TRBJ1-3; CDR3nt: TGTGCCACCAGCAGGACCAGGCCTGGAGCTGGAAACACCATATATTTT; CDR3aa: CATSRTRPGAGNTIYF